Listed below are T cell receptor beta chains from one sample, sequenced in a study of CD4 T cells in relation to SARS-CoV-2 and coronaviruses. Repertoires were generated with immunoSEQ multiplex PCR, while TCRdb's copy carries only in-frame clones and drops some. The repertoire includes tens of thousands of clones, approximately 80% of them detected once, and over 1.1% sits in the top ten. No antigens are known for them. The sample was naive CD4+ T cells from PBMCs, cultured in vitro. The origin of the receptors is an adult with COVID-19. Each CDR3 is given with its conserved first and last residue. A D gene is named only where the DNA matches it firmly. Rows give clone size only sometimes, using once, few, many, or a class for an expanded clone.

CDR3aa	CDR3nt	abundance	d_gene	v_gene	j_gene
CALSGSSFIEYEQYF	TGCGCCCTGAGCGGGAGCTCCTTTATAGAATACGAGCAGTACTTC	NA	TRBD2	TRBV10-1	TRBJ2-7
CASSPYGQGNSPLHF	TGTGCCAGCAGTCCTTATGGCCAGGGTAATTCACCCCTCCACTTT	NA	NA	TRBV6-5	TRBJ1-6
CATSTSGTVNTGELFF	TGTGCCACCAGCACCTCAGGGACCGTGAACACCGGGGAGCTGTTTTTT	NA	NA	TRBV15	TRBJ2-2
CASSLGRRSGYTF	TGTGCCAGCAGCTTAGGACGTCGCTCGGGCTACACCTTC	NA	NA	TRBV7-8	TRBJ1-2
CASSSRESSIQYF	TGTGCCAGCAGCTCGAGGGAATCTAGTATCCAGTACTTC	NA	NA	TRBV7-8	TRBJ2-5
CASSFWAGGRTQYF	TGTGCCAGCAGCTTTTGGGCCGGCGGGCGGACCCAGTACTTC	NA	NA	TRBV5-6	TRBJ2-5
CASSTKDKAYEQYF	TGTGCCAGCAGCACAAAGGACAAGGCCTACGAGCAGTACTTC	few	NA	TRBV5-4	TRBJ2-7
CASSYLPTGGYEQYF	TGTGCCAGCAGTTACCTGCCGACAGGGGGCTACGAGCAGTACTTC	NA	TRBD1	TRBV6-5	TRBJ2-7
CASSLGGSVVNEQFF	TGTGCCAGCAGCTTAGGCGGGAGTGTGGTCAATGAGCAGTTCTTC	NA	TRBD2	TRBV11-2	TRBJ2-1
CASTAGLSSYNEQFF	TGTGCCAGCACGGCGGGACTAAGCTCCTACAATGAGCAGTTCTTC	NA	TRBD2	TRBV2	TRBJ2-1
CASSRPGLAANNEQFF	TGTGCCAGCAGTCGGCCGGGACTAGCGGCGAACAATGAGCAGTTCTTC	NA	TRBD2	TRBV28	TRBJ2-1
CASSLSRIRFRDRGGSYNEQFF	TGTGCCAGCAGTTTATCCCGGATTAGATTCCGGGACAGGGGTGGGTCCTACAATGAGCAGTTCTTC	NA	TRBD1	TRBV28	TRBJ2-1
CASSLATGLADTQYF	TGTGCCAGCAGCCTGGCGACAGGGTTGGCAGATACGCAGTATTTT	NA	TRBD1	TRBV5-4	TRBJ2-3
CASSPATEAFF	TGTGCCAGCTCACCGGCGACTGAAGCTTTCTTT	NA	NA	TRBV18	TRBJ1-1
CAWSGDTQAQYF	TGTGCCTGGAGTGGGGACACACAGGCCCAGTACTTC	NA	NA	TRBV30	TRBJ2-5
CATSDLRATQYF	TGTGCCACCAGTGATTTGCGGGCGACCCAGTACTTC	NA	NA	TRBV24-1	TRBJ2-5
CASSLNRDTQYF	TGCGCCAGCAGCTTAAACAGAGATACGCAGTATTTT	once	NA	TRBV5-1	TRBJ2-3
CASSAGLSYEQYF	TGTGCCAGCAGCGCGGGACTATCCTACGAGCAGTACTTC	NA	TRBD2	TRBV5-6	TRBJ2-7
CASSPQGARNEQYF	TGTGCCAGTAGCCCACAGGGAGCTCGGAACGAGCAGTACTTC	NA	NA	TRBV19	TRBJ2-7
CASSPYRKETQYF	TGCGCCAGCAGCCCATACAGAAAAGAGACCCAGTACTTC	NA	NA	TRBV5-1	TRBJ2-5
CATSRDRPSTDTQYF	TGTGCCACCAGCAGAGATCGCCCTAGCACAGATACGCAGTATTTT	NA	NA	TRBV15	TRBJ2-3
CASSLALGANEQFF	TGCGCCAGCAGCTTGGCGCTGGGGGCAAATGAGCAGTTCTTC	NA	NA	TRBV5-1	TRBJ2-1
CASSYQTGTSGEQYF	TGTGCCAGCAGCTACCAAACAGGGACTAGCGGCGAGCAGTACTTC	NA	TRBD2	TRBV5-4	TRBJ2-7
CASSLSPNNSPLHF	TGTGCCAGCAGTTTATCGCCAAACAATTCACCCCTCCACTTT	NA	NA	TRBV28	TRBJ1-6
CASSPNPGRINQPQHF	TGTGCCAGCTCACCTAATCCGGGACGGATCAATCAGCCCCAGCATTTT	NA	NA	TRBV18	TRBJ1-5
CASSLGGTLQETQYF	TGTGCCAGCAGCTTAGGAGGGACACTTCAAGAGACCCAGTACTTC	NA	NA	TRBV5-4	TRBJ2-5
CASSSGPTDTQYF	TGTGCCAGCAGTTCTGGCCCCACAGATACGCAGTATTTT	NA	NA	TRBV28	TRBJ2-3
CASSHLGLGNGELFF	TGTGCCAGCAGCCACCTCGGTCTTGGGAACGGGGAGCTGTTTTTT	NA	NA	TRBV3-1/TRBV3-2	TRBJ2-2
CASSYRGRGYEQYF	TGTGCCAGCAGTTACCGGGGCAGGGGTTACGAGCAGTACTTC	NA	NA	TRBV6-5	TRBJ2-7
CASSSSGSNEQFF	TGTGCCAGCAGTTCTAGCGGGAGTAATGAGCAGTTCTTC	NA	TRBD2	TRBV7-3	TRBJ2-1
CASGGYSAQFF	TGTGCCAGCGGGGGCTACAGCGCACAGTTCTTC	NA	NA	TRBV27	TRBJ2-1
CASSYLAEPRHF	TGTGCCAGCAGTTATCTAGCGGAGCCCCGTCACTTC	NA	TRBD2	TRBV6-6	TRBJ2-4
CASSSTGLNYGYTF	TGTGCCAGCAGCTCGACAGGGCTTAACTATGGCTACACCTTC	NA	TRBD1	TRBV7-2	TRBJ1-2
CASRSAGSPNQPQHF	TGTGCCAGCCGATCGGCTGGGTCCCCCAATCAGCCCCAGCATTTT	NA	NA	TRBV18	TRBJ1-5
CASTLGYEQYF	TGTGCCAGCACTTTGGGTTACGAGCAGTACTTC	few	NA	TRBV28	TRBJ2-7
CASSQTNSEDTQYF	TGTGCCAGCAGCCAAACTAACAGCGAAGATACGCAGTATTTT	NA	NA	TRBV14	TRBJ2-3
CASSESGAVNTQYF	TGTGCCAGCAGCGAAAGCGGAGCGGTGAATACGCAGTATTTT	NA	NA	TRBV9	TRBJ2-3
CASGSTGETQYF	TGTGCTAGTGGTTCTACTGGAGAGACCCAGTACTTC	NA	NA	TRBV12-5	TRBJ2-5
CASSFEGDEQYF	TGCGCCAGCAGCTTCGAAGGTGACGAGCAGTACTTC	NA	NA	TRBV5-1	TRBJ2-7
CASSHSTGGVYEQYF	TGTGCCAGCTCACATTCGACAGGGGGGGTTTACGAGCAGTACTTC	NA	TRBD1	TRBV18	TRBJ2-7